These T cell receptor beta chains were read from a single sample in a study of blood T cells in healthy people across ages. TCRdb reanalysed the 5' RACE reads using MiXCR and keeps one entry per CDR3 protein. The sample holds 1.5 million to 2 million distinct CDR3 sequences, less than 50% seen once. The sample was blood. Receptors were obtained from a woman in her 40s in good health. Each CDR3 is given with its conserved first and last residue. Each record gives: J gene, V gene, clone size, D gene, CDR3 length, CDR3 protein, CDR3 DNA. The D gene is left open where the match is weak. Size tells how often a clone was seen (once, few, many) or the class of an expanded clone, and some rows leave it out.

TRBJ2-3	TRBV24-1	.	.	16	CATSDLPSSSTDTQYF	TGTGCCACCAGTGATTTGCCCTCCAGTAGCACAGATACGCAGTATTTT
TRBJ2-1	TRBV11-2	.	TRBD2	17	CASSLASGAGAYNEQFF	TGTGCCAGCAGCTTAGCAAGCGGGGCGGGCGCCTACAATGAGCAGTTCTTC
TRBJ2-4	TRBV7-2	once	.	13	CASSPPTRKEQYF	TGTGCCAGCAGCCCCCCGACTAGGAAGGAGCAGTACTTC
TRBJ2-1	TRBV6-4	.	.	17	CASSDSSGPLSSDEQFF	TGTGCCAGCAGTGACTCGTCAGGGCCTCTCTCCTCGGATGAGCAGTTCTTC
TRBJ2-3	TRBV7-2	.	TRBD2	15	CASRGTNVVSDTQYF	TGTGCCAGCAGGGGGACTAACGTTGTATCAGATACGCAGTATTTT
TRBJ2-3	TRBV7-2	few	.	18	CASSLGAVRGSAADTQYF	TGTGCCAGCAGCTTAGGTGCCGTTAGGGGGAGCGCCGCAGATACGCAGTATTTT
TRBJ1-4	TRBV12-3/TRBV12-4	.	.	14	CASRVGLGTEKLFF	TGTGCCAGCAGAGTGGGGCTGGGAACTGAAAAACTGTTTTTT
TRBJ2-5	TRBV20-1	few	.	14	CSARDLPSPETQYF	TGCAGTGCTAGAGATCTCCCTAGCCCAGAGACCCAGTACTTC
TRBJ1-2	TRBV2	.	TRBD1	13	CATSIRTGEGYTF	TGTGCCACCTCAATCCGGACAGGGGAAGGCTACACCTTC
TRBJ1-2	TRBV5-1	few	TRBD1	14	CASSFGQANYGYTF	TGTGCCAGCAGCTTCGGACAGGCTAACTATGGCTACACCTTC
TRBJ2-7	TRBV6-6	few	.	15	CASSSRDTSSYEQYF	TGTGCCAGCAGTTCCCGGGACACAAGCTCCTACGAGCAGTACTTC
TRBJ2-7	TRBV6-2/TRBV6-3	.	.	15	CASSYSGTSNYEQYF	TGTGCCAGCAGTTACTCCGGGACCAGTAACTACGAGCAGTACTTC
TRBJ2-5	TRBV28	.	.	16	CASSPHGTANQETQYF	TGTGCCAGCAGTCCCCATGGGACGGCAAACCAAGAGACCCAGTACTTC
TRBJ1-6	TRBV5-6	.	.	15	CASSLSGGGGSPLHF	TGTGCCAGCAGCTTGTCCGGCGGAGGCGGCTCACCCCTCCACTTT